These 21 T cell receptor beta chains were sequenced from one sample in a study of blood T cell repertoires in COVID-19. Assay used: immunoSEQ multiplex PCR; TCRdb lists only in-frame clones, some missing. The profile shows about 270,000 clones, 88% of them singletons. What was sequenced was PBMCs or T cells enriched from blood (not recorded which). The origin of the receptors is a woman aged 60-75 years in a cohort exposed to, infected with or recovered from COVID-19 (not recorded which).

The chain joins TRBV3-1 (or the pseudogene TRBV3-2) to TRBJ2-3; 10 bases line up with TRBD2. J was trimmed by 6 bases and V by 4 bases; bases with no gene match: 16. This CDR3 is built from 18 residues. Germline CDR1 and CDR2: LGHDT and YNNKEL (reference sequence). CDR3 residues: CASSPLSLAGGRWDTQYF. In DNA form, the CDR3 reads TGTGCCAGCAGCCCCCTTTCCTTAGCGGGAGGTAGGTGGGATACGCAGTATTTT.

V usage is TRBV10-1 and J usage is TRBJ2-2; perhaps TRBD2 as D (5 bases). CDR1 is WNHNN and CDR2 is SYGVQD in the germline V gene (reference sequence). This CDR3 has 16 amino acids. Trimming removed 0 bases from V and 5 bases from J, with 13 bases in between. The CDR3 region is CASSESRDPETGELFF. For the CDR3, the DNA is TGCGCCAGCAGTGAGTCGAGGGATCCCGAAACCGGGGAGCTGTTTTTT.

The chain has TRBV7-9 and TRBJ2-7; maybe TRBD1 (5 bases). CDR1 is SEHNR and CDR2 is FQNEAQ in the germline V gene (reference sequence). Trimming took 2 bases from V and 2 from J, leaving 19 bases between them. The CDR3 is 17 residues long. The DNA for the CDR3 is TGTGCCAGCAGCTTAAGGGGTTTGTCAGACTTTACCTACGAGCAGTACTTC. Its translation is CASSLRGLSDFTYEQYF.

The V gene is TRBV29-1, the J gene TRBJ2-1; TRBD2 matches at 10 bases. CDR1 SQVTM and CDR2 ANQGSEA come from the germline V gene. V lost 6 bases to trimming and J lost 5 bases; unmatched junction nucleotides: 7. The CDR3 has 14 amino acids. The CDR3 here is CSVTGTSADNEQFF. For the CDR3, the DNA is TGCAGCGTGACCGGGACTAGCGCGGACAATGAGCAGTTCTTC.

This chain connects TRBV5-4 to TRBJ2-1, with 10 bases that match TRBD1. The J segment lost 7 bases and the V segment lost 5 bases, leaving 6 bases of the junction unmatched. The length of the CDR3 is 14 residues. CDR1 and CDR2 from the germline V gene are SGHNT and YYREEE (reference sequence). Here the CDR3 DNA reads TGTGCCAGCAGAGGACAGGGGGGCACAAATGAGCAGTTCTTC. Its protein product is CASRGQGGTNEQFF.

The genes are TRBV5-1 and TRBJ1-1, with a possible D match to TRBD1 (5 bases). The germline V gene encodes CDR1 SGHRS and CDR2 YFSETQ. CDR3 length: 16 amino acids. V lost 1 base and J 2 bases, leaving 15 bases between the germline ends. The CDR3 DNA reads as TGCGCCAGCAGCTTGTTAGGCGGGACCTCTAACACTGAAGCTTTCTTT. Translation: CASSLLGGTSNTEAFF.

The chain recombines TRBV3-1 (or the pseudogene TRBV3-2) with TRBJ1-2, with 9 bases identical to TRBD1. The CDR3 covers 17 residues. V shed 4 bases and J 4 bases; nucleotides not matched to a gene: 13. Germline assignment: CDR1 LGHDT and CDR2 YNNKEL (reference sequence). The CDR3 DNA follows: TGTGCCAGCAGCCCGGGCGGGACAGGGAGGGCTCCCTATGGCTACACCTTC. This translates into CASSPGGTGRAPYGYTF.

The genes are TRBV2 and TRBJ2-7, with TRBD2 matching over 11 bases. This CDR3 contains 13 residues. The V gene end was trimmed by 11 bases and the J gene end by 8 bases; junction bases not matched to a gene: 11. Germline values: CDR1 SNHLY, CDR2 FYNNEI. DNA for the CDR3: TGTGCCGGCGAGATAGCGGGAGGGTCCCAGCAGTACTTC. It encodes CAGEIAGGSQQYF. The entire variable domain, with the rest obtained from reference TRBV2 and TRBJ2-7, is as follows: EPEVTQTPSHQVTQMGQEVILRCVPISNHLYFYWYRQILGQKVEFLVSFYNNEISEKSEIFDDQFSVERPDGSNFTLKIRSTKLEDSAMYFCAGEIAGGSQQYFGPGTRLTVT.

CDR3 bases: TGTGCTAGTGGTTTGGTCGGTCTAGGAGAGAACAATGAGCAGTTCTTC. It encodes CASGLVGLGENNEQFF. This sequence joins TRBV12-5 and TRBJ2-1, with no clear D. V gave up 0 bases and J gave up 5 bases, with 14 bases separating them. This CDR3 has 16 residues. Germline CDR1 LGHNT, CDR2 FRNRAP.

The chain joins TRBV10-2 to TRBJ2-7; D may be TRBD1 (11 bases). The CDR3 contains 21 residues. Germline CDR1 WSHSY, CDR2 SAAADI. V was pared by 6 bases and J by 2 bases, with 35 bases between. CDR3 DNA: TGCGCCAGCAGGGGGACAGGGGGTAGTAGCGGGAGGAGAGATAAAGCCTACGAGCAGTACTTC. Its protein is CASRGTGGSSGRRDKAYEQYF.

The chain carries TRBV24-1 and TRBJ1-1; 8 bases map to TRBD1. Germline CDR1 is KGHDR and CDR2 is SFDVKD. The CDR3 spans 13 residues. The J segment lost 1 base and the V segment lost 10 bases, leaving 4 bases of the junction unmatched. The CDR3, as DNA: TGTGCCACTAGCGGACAGGGGAACACTGAAGCTTTCTTT. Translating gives CATSGQGNTEAFF.

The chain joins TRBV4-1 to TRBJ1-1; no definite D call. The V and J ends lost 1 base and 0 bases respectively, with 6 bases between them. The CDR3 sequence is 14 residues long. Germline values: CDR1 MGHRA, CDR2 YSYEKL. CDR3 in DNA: TGCGCCAGCAGCCAAGGGGCTTTGAACACTGAAGCTTTCTTT. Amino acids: CASSQGALNTEAFF.

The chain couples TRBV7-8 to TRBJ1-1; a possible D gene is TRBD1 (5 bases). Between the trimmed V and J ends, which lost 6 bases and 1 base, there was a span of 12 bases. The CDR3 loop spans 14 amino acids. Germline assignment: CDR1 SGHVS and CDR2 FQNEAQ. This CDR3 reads CASRDHQGNTEAFF. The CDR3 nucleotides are TGTGCCAGCAGGGATCATCAGGGGAACACTGAAGCTTTCTTT.

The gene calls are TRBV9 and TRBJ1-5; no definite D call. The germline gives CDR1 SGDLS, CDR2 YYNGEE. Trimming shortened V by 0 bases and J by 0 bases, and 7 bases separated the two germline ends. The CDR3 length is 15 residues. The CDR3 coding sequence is TGTGCCAGCAGCGTAGACGGGTTTAGCAATCAGCCCCAGCATTTT. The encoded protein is CASSVDGFSNQPQHF.

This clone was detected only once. The CDR3 nucleotides read TGTGCCAGCGGACAGGGTCAGGAATCACCCCTCCACTTT. This codes for CASGQGQESPLHF. The chain carries TRBV7-9 and TRBJ1-6; 8 nucleotides line up with TRBD1. Germline CDR1 reads SEHNR; CDR2 reads FQNEAQ (reference sequence). This CDR3 comprises 13 residues. V lost 8 bases, J lost 10 bases, and 7 bases stayed unmatched.

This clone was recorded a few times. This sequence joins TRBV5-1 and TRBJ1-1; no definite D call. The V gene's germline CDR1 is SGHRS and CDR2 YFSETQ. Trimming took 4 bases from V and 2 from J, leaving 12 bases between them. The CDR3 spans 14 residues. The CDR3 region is CASSTRTQNTEAFF. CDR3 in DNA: TGCGCCAGCAGCACCCGTACACAAAACACTGAAGCTTTCTTT.

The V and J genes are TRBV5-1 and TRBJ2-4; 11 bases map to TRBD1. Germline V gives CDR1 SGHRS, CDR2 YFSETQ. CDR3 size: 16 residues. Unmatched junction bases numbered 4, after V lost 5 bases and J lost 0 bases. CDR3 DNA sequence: TGCGCCAGCAGAAGGACAGGGGGCATAGCCAAAAACATTCAGTACTTC. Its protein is CASRRTGGIAKNIQYF.

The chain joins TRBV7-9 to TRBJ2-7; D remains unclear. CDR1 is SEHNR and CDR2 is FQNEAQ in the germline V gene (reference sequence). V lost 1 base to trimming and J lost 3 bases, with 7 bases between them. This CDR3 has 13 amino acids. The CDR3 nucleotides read TGTGCCAGCAGCTTAGGCAGGAACTACGAGCAGTACTTC. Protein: CASSLGRNYEQYF.

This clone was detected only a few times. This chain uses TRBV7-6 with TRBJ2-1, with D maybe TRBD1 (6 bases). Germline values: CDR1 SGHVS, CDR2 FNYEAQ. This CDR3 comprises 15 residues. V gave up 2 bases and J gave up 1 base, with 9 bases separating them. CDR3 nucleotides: TGTGCCAGCAGCTTACAGGGGTCTTCCTACAATGAGCAGTTCTTC. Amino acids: CASSLQGSSYNEQFF.

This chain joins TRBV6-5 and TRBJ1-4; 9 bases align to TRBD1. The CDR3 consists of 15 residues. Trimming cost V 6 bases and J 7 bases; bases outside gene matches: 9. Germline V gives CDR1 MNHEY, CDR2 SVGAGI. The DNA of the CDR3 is TGTGCCAGCAGCCCAAGGCGGGACAGGGTTGAAAAACTGTTTTTT. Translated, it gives CASSPRRDRVEKLFF.

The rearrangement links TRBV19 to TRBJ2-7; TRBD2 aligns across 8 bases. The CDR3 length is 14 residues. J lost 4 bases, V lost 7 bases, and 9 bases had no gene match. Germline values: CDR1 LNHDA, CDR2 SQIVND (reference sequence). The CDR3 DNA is TGTGCCAGTAAATGGAGCGGGAGTGGTTACGAGCAGTACTTC. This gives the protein CASKWSGSGYEQYF.